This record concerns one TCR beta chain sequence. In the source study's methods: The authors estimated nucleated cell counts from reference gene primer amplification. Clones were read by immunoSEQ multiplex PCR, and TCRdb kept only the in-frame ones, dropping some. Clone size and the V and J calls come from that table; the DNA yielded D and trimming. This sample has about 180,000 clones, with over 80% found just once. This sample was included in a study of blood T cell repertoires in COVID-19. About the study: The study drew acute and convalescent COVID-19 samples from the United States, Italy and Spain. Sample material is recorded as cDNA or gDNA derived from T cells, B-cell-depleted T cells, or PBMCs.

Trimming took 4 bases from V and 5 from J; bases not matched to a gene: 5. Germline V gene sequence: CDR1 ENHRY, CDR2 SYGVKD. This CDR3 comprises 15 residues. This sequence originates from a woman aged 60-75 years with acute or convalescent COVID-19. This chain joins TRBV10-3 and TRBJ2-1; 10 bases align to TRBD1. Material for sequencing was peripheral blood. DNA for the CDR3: TGTGCCATCAGTGGGGACAGGGGTTCGAACAATGAGCAGTTCTTC. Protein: CAISGDRGSNNEQFF.